The TCR beta chain described here comes from a study of blood T cells in healthy people across ages. About the research overall: T cells yielded about one barcoded beta molecule per two cells through template switching.

Total RNA, at least 5 micrograms per sample, was extracted from PBMCs. Trimming took off 6 bases at V and 6 bases at J, with 10 bases between the two ends. This CDR3 has 11 residues. Germline V gene lookup returns CDR1 SQVTM and CDR2 ANQGSEA. Primed by a sample-barcoded 5' primer and a J-beta primer mix, a second PCR proceeded for 7 to 11 cycles. Each sample yielded at least 2.5 million CDR3-containing paired-end reads. In TCRdb, the 5' RACE reads were re-called with MiXCR into one record per CDR3 protein. Among 850,000 to 1,000,000 distinct CDR3 sequences listed, 48% were seen once. The chain joins TRBV29-1 to TRBJ2-3; maybe TRBD1 (6 bases). Sequencing was carried out using blood. The TCR was taken from a man aged 30 to 39 in good health. CDR3: CSVVTGDTQYF. CDR3 DNA: TGCAGCGTCGTAACAGGGGATACGCAGTATTTT.